Each of the 21 T cell receptor beta chains below was sequenced from the same sample in a study of T cell responses to AZD1222 COVID-19 vaccine (dated by TCRdb to the early 2020s). This sample's time point label indicates: baseline before first vaccination. Library preparation was by the immunoSEQ multiplex PCR assay. The source is immuneACCESS, and TCRdb retained only in-frame sequences with V and J called. Part of the clones is not carried over; for the studies checked, unresolved V genes explain less than half of this, and the remainder is unexplained. The sample contains under 130,000 clones, 90% to 95% of them found a single time. Of the sample, more than 2% is held by the ten largest clones. Sequencing was performed on peripheral blood, taken on day 0 of AZD1222 vaccination. Receptor source: an adult in good health.

The table lists this clone with a count of one. The rearrangement links TRBV13 to TRBJ2-3, with 10 nucleotides matching TRBD1. Germline V gives CDR1 PRHDT, CDR2 FYEKMQ (reference sequence). Trimming removed 3 bases from V and 5 bases from J; junction bases left unmatched: 5. The CDR3 contains 15 residues. CDR3 sequence (DNA): TGTGCCAGCAGCTTTTGGACAGGGGGGATAGATACGCAGTATTTT. Translating it yields CASSFWTGGIDTQYF.

The rearrangement joins TRBV2 to TRBJ1-6; 9 nucleotides align to TRBD1. The CDR3 loop spans 16 amino acids. Per germline, CDR1 SNHLY and CDR2 FYNNEI. J gave up 0 bases and V 7 bases, and 4 bases lay outside the gene matches. CDR3 in amino acids: CASTKTGGSYNSPLHF. The CDR3 DNA is TGTGCCAGCACCAAGACAGGGGGCTCCTATAATTCACCCCTCCACTTT. The whole variable domain, remainder taken from reference TRBV2 and TRBJ1-6, is EPEVTQTPSHQVTQMGQEVILRCVPISNHLYFYWYRQILGQKVEFLVSFYNNEISEKSEIFDDQFSVERPDGSNFTLKIRSTKLEDSAMYFCASTKTGGSYNSPLHFGNGTRLTVT.

The chain employs TRBV3-1 (or the pseudogene TRBV3-2) and TRBJ1-2; D uncertain. CDR1 LGHDT and CDR2 YNNKEL come from the germline V gene (reference sequence). The CDR3 runs 13 residues. V was shortened by 3 bases and J by 8 bases, with 13 bases between the two germline ends. CDR3 in DNA: TGTGCCAGCAGCCATATGACGGATGCGGGCTACACCTTC. It yields the protein CASSHMTDAGYTF.

The chain carries TRBV4-3 and TRBJ1-1; D ambiguous. Germline assignment: CDR1 LGHNA and CDR2 YSLEER. This CDR3 has 15 residues. The ends were cut back, 8 bases at V and 1 base at J, with 17 bases in the middle. In DNA, the CDR3 is TGCGCCAGCCGCGCAAGTATGTTTCAGAACACTGAAGCTTTCTTT. This encodes CASRASMFQNTEAFF.

This rearrangement joins TRBV2 to TRBJ2-7, with 11 nucleotides matching TRBD2. Trimming at V came to 6 bases and at J to 5 bases, leaving 6 bases not matched to a gene. Germline assignment: CDR1 SNHLY and CDR2 FYNNEI. The CDR3 is 14 amino acids. The CDR3 DNA reads as TGTGCCAGCAGCACTAGCGGGAGAATCGACGAGCAGTACTTC. Protein: CASSTSGRIDEQYF.

The J gene is TRBJ2-5, the V gene TRBV11-3, with D possibly being TRBD1 or TRBD2 (7 bases each). Trimming shortened V by 6 bases and J by 5 bases, and 13 bases separated the two germline ends. This CDR3 contains 13 residues. Germline CDR1 reads SGHNT; CDR2 reads YENEEA. The CDR3 here is CASRNRGGETQYF. In DNA, the CDR3 is TGTGCCAGCAGGAACAGGGGAGGGGAGACCCAGTACTTC.

This chain joins TRBV5-6 and TRBJ1-6, with D hard to call. Trimming removed 3 bases from V and 13 bases from J, with 11 bases in between. Looked up from germline, CDR1 is SGHDT and CDR2 is YYEEEE. This CDR3 is 12 amino acids long. The CDR3 sequence: CASSSLGGPLHF. CDR3 in DNA: TGTGCCAGCAGCTCCCTAGGAGGGCCCCTCCACTTT.

A single count supports this clone. CDR3: CASSYAGGNTGELFF. The CDR3 DNA sequence: TGTGCCAGCAGCTATGCAGGGGGGAACACCGGGGAGCTGTTTTTT. The chain has TRBV11-3 and TRBJ2-2; 7 bases map to TRBD1. Germline V gene data show CDR1 as SGHNT and CDR2 as YENEEA. The CDR3 has 15 residues. J was trimmed by 1 base and V by 4 bases; bases with no gene match: 3.

The CDR3 sequence: CSVVEPRSTDTQYF. CDR3 nucleotide sequence: TGCAGCGTAGTGGAGCCTAGAAGCACAGATACGCAGTATTTT. V and J are TRBV29-1 and TRBJ2-3; no clear D. Between the trimmed V and J ends, which lost 6 bases and 0 bases, there was a span of 13 bases. Germline V gene data show CDR1 as SQVTM and CDR2 as ANQGSEA. The CDR3 covers 14 residues.

The chain couples TRBV5-1 to TRBJ2-5; D perhaps matches TRBD2 (6 bases). Germline-derived CDR1 and CDR2 are SGHRS and YFSETQ. This CDR3 region has 14 residues. V lost 0 bases, J lost 3 bases, and 9 bases lay in between. CDR3 loop: CASSLGAGEETQYF. In nucleotides, the CDR3 is TGCGCCAGCAGCTTGGGAGCGGGCGAAGAGACCCAGTACTTC.

The chain carries TRBV5-4 and TRBJ2-7; 12 nucleotides line up with TRBD2. V lost 0 bases and J lost 1; bases outside the gene matches: 5. Germline values: CDR1 SGHNT, CDR2 YYREEE (reference sequence). This CDR3 is 17 amino acids long. The CDR3 region is CASSLAQTSGRSYEQYF. The CDR3 nucleotides read TGTGCCAGCAGCTTGGCCCAGACTAGCGGGAGATCCTACGAGCAGTACTTC.

This clone was observed a single time. This chain joins TRBV5-4 and TRBJ1-1, with D possibly matching TRBD1 (6 bases). The length of the CDR3 is 12 residues. V lost 4 bases and J 7 bases, leaving 11 bases between the germline ends. Germline CDR1 SGHNT, CDR2 YYREEE (reference sequence). The chain's CDR3 is CASSRPTGEAFF. The CDR3 DNA sequence: TGTGCCAGCAGCCGACCGACAGGTGAAGCTTTCTTT.

This clone turned up a few times. This sequence joins TRBV20-1 and TRBJ1-1; possible D gene TRBD1, 5 bases. The ends were cut back, 3 bases at V and 6 bases at J, with 14 bases in the middle. Looked up from germline, CDR1 is DFQATT and CDR2 is SNEGSKA (reference sequence). The CDR3 runs to 13 residues. The CDR3 nucleotides are TGCAGTGCTAGTCTTTCGGGACTCCCTGAAGCTTTCTTT. This translates into CSASLSGLPEAFF.

This clone was seen a single time. CDR3 loop: CASRQDSGNTIYF. DNA for the CDR3: TGTGCCAGCAGACAGGATTCTGGAAACACCATATATTTT. The rearrangement joins TRBV6-5 to TRBJ1-3, with D possibly TRBD1 on 5 matching bases. V was trimmed by 6 bases and J by 1 base, leaving 7 bases between them. CDR3 size: 13 residues. The V gene's germline CDR1 is MNHEY and CDR2 SVGAGI.

The V call is TRBV5-4, the J call TRBJ1-3; D gene ambiguous. V was cut by 4 bases and J by 0 bases, with 17 bases left in between. CDR3 length equals 17 residues. Germline CDR1 reads SGHNT; CDR2 reads YYREEE (reference sequence). CDR3 sequence: CASSPKGPPSSGNTIYF. CDR3 sequence (DNA): TGTGCCAGCAGCCCCAAAGGGCCTCCCAGCTCTGGAAACACCATATATTTT.

The chain combines TRBV29-1 with TRBJ2-6; D not resolved. CDR1 is SQVTM, CDR2 ANQGSEA, per germline. The length of the CDR3 is 12 residues. V was clipped by 6 bases and J by 0 bases, with 3 bases between them. The CDR3 region is CSVGSGANVLTF. DNA for the CDR3: TGCAGCGTGGGCTCTGGGGCCAACGTCCTGACTTTC.

The V gene is TRBV4-1, the J gene TRBJ1-1, with no clear D. V lost 0 bases to trimming and J lost 2 bases, with 13 bases between them. The V gene's germline CDR1 is MGHRA and CDR2 YSYEKL. The length of the CDR3 is 16 residues. CDR3 in amino acids: CASSQEGGRLNTEAFF. Written as DNA, the CDR3 is TGCGCCAGCAGCCAAGAGGGTGGCAGACTTAACACTGAAGCTTTCTTT.

The J gene is TRBJ1-4, the V gene TRBV5-1, with 8 nucleotides matching TRBD1. This CDR3 region has 16 residues. Trimming took 5 bases from V and 0 from J; bases not matched to a gene: 6. Germline V lookup: CDR1 SGHRS, CDR2 YFSETQ. CDR3 loop: CASRRTGSATNEKLFF. In DNA, the CDR3 is TGCGCCAGCAGAAGGACAGGGTCCGCAACTAATGAAAAACTGTTTTTT.

The rearrangement uses TRBV7-9 and TRBJ1-1; 7 nucleotides align to TRBD1. In germline, CDR1 is SEHNR, CDR2 FQNEAQ (reference sequence). The CDR3 covers 18 residues. V lost 5 bases, J lost 2 bases, and 17 bases stayed unmatched. CDR3 DNA: TGTGCCAGCAGCCCCTGGACAGGACCAAAGTCTACTAACACTGAAGCTTTCTTT. Residues: CASSPWTGPKSTNTEAFF.

This sequence joins TRBV21-1 and TRBJ1-2; whether TRBD1, the table's D call, matches the DNA was not checked. TRBV21-1 is recorded as a pseudogene. CDR3 length: 17 residues. As DNA, the CDR3 is TGTGCCAGCAGCGAAAGTCCTTCTGGCCCCCTTAACTATGGCTACACCTTC. Its protein product is CASSESPSGPLNYGYTF.

The V and J genes are TRBV7-2 and TRBJ2-2; 9 bases are shared with TRBD1. CDR3 length: 15 amino acids. Germline CDR1 and CDR2: SGHTA and FQGNSA. J was trimmed by 7 bases and V by 5 bases; bases with no gene match: 8. The CDR3 DNA sequence: TGTGCCAGCAGCCCGGGGACAGGGAGAGACGGGGAGCTGTTTTTT. Translation: CASSPGTGRDGELFF.